This T cell receptor beta chain derives from a study of spatial heterogeneity in lung cancer. As for the study in general: Sequence detection consistently recorded a greater number of beta-chain than alpha-chain sequences. Combinations of a unique TCR and a UMI were tallied in raw reads, and on average each appeared more than ten times. Broader study findings: It was found that expanded intratumoral alpha and beta TCR counts tracked tumor mutation counts.

This clonotype was found many times. As yet, its antigen is unknown. The time point here: sample taken at primary tumor resection. Patients with untreated early-stage non-small cell lung cancer, numbering 72, were the donors. Sequencing was performed on whole RNA extracted from tumor and nontumor lung tissue, or from frozen PBMC, and the material was left unsorted. MiXCR was run by TCRdb on the 5' RACE reads, yielding one entry per CDR3 protein. The sample lists about 16,000 distinct CDR3 sequences, 5% to 7% seen once, with about 9.4% in the top ten. The ends were cut back, 4 bases at V and 4 bases at J, with 9 bases in the middle. The CDR3 length is 13 residues. The V gene's germline CDR1 is SGHAT and CDR2 FQNNGV.

J is TRBJ2-3 and V is TRBV11-2; the D gene is possibly TRBD2 (6 bases). The receptor was isolated from a female donor with early-stage non-small cell lung cancer. The material sequenced was lung tumor tissue, taken at surgery. CDR3 loop: CASSWGLADTQYF. The DNA of the CDR3 is TGTGCCAGCAGCTGGGGACTTGCAGATACGCAGTATTTT.